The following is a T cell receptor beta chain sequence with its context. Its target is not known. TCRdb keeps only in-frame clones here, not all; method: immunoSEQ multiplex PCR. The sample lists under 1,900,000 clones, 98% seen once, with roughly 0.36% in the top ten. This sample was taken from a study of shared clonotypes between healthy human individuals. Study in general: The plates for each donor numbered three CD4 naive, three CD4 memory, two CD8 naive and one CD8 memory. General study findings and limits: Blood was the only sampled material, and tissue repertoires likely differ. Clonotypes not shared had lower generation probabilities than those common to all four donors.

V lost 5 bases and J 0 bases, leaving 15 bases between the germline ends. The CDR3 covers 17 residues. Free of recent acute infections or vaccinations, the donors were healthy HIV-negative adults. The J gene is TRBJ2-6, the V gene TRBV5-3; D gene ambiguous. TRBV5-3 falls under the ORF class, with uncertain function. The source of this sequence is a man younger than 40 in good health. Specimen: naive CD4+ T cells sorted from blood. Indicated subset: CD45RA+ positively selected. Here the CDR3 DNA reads TGTGCCAGAAGTGCGGTCCCCACCCACTCTGGGGCCAACGTCCTGACTTTC. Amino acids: CARSAVPTHSGANVLTF.